The entry below gives a single T cell receptor beta chain sequence along with its context. Its antigen is unknown. V shed 3 bases, J shed 8 bases, and the junction held 8 bases outside the gene matches. CDR1 is LNHDA and CDR2 is SQIVND in the germline V gene (reference sequence). CDR3 length: 14 amino acids. Only in-frame clones appear in the TCRdb table, and some are missing; sequencing was by immunoSEQ multiplex PCR. There are roughly 14,000 clones in the sample; 65% to 80% occur only once, and approximately 2.2% lies in the top ten. This sample's time point: after neoadjuvant nivolumab, at surgical resection. Blood cells were analyzed directly, without culture or expansion. This specimen belongs to a study of neoadjuvant anti-PD-1 for oral cavity cancer. For the study at large: Patients mostly received three to four biweekly nivolumab doses at 3 mg/kg before surgery. Patients without progression got a fourth dose around day 43.

Regarding the study as a whole: Post-nivolumab, blood T cell clonality was significantly elevated in non-responders.

The material sequenced was PBMCs, taken after nivolumab (anti-PD-1) treatment. This TCR was recovered from a person aged 40 to 85 with oral cavity squamous cell carcinoma. The chain is built from TRBV19 and TRBJ1-2, with 8 bases fitting TRBD1. This CDR3 is CASSINQGATGYTF. CDR3 DNA sequence: TGTGCCAGTAGTATTAATCAGGGGGCGACGGGCTACACCTTC.